This T cell receptor beta chain emerged from a study of beta chain features in type 1 diabetes. The study reverse transcribed the entire isolated RNA, so it sequenced expressed TCRB transcripts. Generated by immunoSEQ multiplex PCR, the TCRdb table keeps only in-frame clones and is missing some. Counted here are under 350,000 clones, under 8.5% occurring once; the ten biggest clones make up roughly 1%. This CDR3 spans 12 amino acids. Trimming shortened V by 5 bases and J by 11 bases, and 13 bases separated the two germline ends. Germline CDR1 reads MNHNY; CDR2 reads SVGAGI (reference sequence). V usage is TRBV6-6 and J usage is TRBJ2-1; no clear D. The specimen was central memory CD4+ T cells from blood. This sequence was found in a woman aged 18-29 years in good health. The CDR3 DNA follows: TGTGCCAGCAGTGCCGAACAACGGAAGCAGTTCTTC. Translated: CASSAEQRKQFF.